This TCR beta chain is from a study of T-cell memory formation after mild COVID-19. Study in general: Clustering of TCRs was largely donor specific. Overall study results and limits: Later expanders leaned CD4+, whereas day 15 to 85 contracting clones were balanced CD4/CD8.

This clonotype was seen only a few times. Its specificity is unknown. Via MiXCR, TCRdb re-called the 5' RACE reads, giving one row per CDR3 protein. The sample has 250,000 to 350,000 distinct CDR3 sequences; approximately 15% are singletons. This TCR was sampled from a man aged 18 to 30 who had mild COVID-19 (a few samples of this study predate the infection). Cell type and time point are not known. The material sequenced was PBMCs or a T cell subset sorted from them (not recorded which).

The CDR3 DNA reads TGTGCCAGCCGACCGTCGATAGCGACCCAGTACTTC. The encoded protein is CASRPSIATQYF. The chain combines TRBV2 with TRBJ2-5, with D hard to call. V lost 8 bases and J lost 7, with 14 bases in between. The length of the CDR3 is 12 residues. CDR1 is SNHLY and CDR2 is FYNNEI in the germline V gene.